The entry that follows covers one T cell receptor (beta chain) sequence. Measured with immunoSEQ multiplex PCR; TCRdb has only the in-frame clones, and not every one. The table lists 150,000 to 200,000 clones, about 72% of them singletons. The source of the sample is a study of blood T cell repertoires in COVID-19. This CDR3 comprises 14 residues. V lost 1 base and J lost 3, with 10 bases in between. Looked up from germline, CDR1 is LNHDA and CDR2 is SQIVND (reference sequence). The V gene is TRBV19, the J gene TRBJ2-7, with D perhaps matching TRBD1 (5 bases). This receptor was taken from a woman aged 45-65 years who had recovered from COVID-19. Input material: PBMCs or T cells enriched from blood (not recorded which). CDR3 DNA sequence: TGTGCCAGTAGTATAGGGCAGGGCGTCTACGAGCAGTACTTC. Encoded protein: CASSIGQGVYEQYF. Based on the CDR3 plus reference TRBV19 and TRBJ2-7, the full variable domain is DGGITQSPKYLFRKEGQNVTLSCEQNLNHDAMYWYRQDPGQGLRLIYYSQIVNDFQKGDIAEGYSVSREKKESFPLTVTSAQKNPTAFYLCASSIGQGVYEQYFGPGTRLTVT.